The 8 T cell receptor beta chains below all came from one sample that was sequenced in a study of T cells after posttransplantation cyclophosphamide. TCRdb's table, derived via immunoSEQ multiplex PCR, lists solely in-frame clones and lacks some. Altogether fewer than 45,000 clones are present, more than 70% being singletons, with the ten largest covering 7.5% to 9.5%. Cyclophosphamide on days +3 and +4 followed busulfan-fludarabine conditioning and a marrow graft. The sample in question was CD4+ T cells sorted from blood, obtained 1,900 to 2,000 days after a stem cell transplant with posttransplant cyclophosphamide. The source is a female patient in her 40s who received an allogeneic stem cell transplant from a related donor, was CMV-positive, and had no GVHD. The T cells may partly be graft donor cells.

V and J are TRBV2 and TRBJ1-1; no clear D gene. Trimming removed 7 bases from V and 5 bases from J, with 8 bases in between. The CDR3 has 11 amino acids. Germline CDR1 SNHLY, CDR2 FYNNEI. The CDR3 coding sequence is TGTGCCAGCAAAGGAGGAACTGAAGCTTTCTTT. It translates to CASKGGTEAFF.

The chain couples TRBV6-5 to TRBJ1-2, with D perhaps matching TRBD1 (6 bases). With 4 bases removed from V and 4 bases from J, the gap between germline ends came to 10 bases. CDR3 length: 13 residues. Germline V CDR1 and CDR2: MNHEY, SVGAGI. The CDR3 region has the DNA TGTGCCAGCAGTTCACAGGGTGGCTATGGCTACACCTTC. It specifies CASSSQGGYGYTF.

The chain uses TRBV29-1 and TRBJ2-1, with D possibly being TRBD1 (6 bases). Trimming shortened V by 0 bases and J by 9 bases, and 18 bases separated the two germline ends. Per the germline V gene, CDR1 is SQVTM and CDR2 is ANQGSEA. The CDR3 is 15 amino acids. The CDR3, as DNA: TGCAGCGTTGAAGATACCCCCCGGCAGGGGACTGAGCAGTTCTTC. This translates into CSVEDTPRQGTEQFF.

The chain combines TRBV4-1 with TRBJ1-3, with 7 nucleotides matching TRBD1. CDR3 size: 15 residues. V lost 3 bases to trimming and J lost 3 bases; unmatched junction nucleotides: 5. CDR1 is MGHRA and CDR2 is YSYEKL in the germline V gene. As DNA, the CDR3 is TGCGCCAGCAGCCACGCTAGACAGGGTGGAAACACCATATATTTT. This sequence encodes CASSHARQGGNTIYF.

The V call is TRBV5-8, the J call TRBJ2-2; 8 nucleotides match TRBD1. The V segment lost 4 bases and the J segment 5 bases; nucleotides outside the gene matches: 7. The CDR3 sequence is 15 residues long. Germline CDR1 and CDR2: SGHTS and YDEGEE. The CDR3 coding sequence is TGTGCCAGCAGCCAGGGGGCCCCTCGTACCGGGGAGCTGTTTTTT. Its translation is CASSQGAPRTGELFF. Supplemented by reference TRBV5-8 and TRBJ2-2, the full variable domain reads EAGVTQSPTHLIKTRGQQATLRCSPISGHTSVYWYQQALGLGLQFLLWYDEGEERNRGNFPPRFSGRQFPNYSSELNVNALELEDSALYLCASSQGAPRTGELFFGEGSRLTVL.

This rearrangement joins TRBV9 to TRBJ2-3, with TRBD2 matching 11 bases. Germline trimming cut 4 bases from V and 3 bases from J; bases unmatched to any gene: 4. The CDR3 is made up of 15 amino acids. Germline V lookup: CDR1 SGDLS, CDR2 YYNGEE. CDR3 DNA sequence: TGTGCCAGCAGCAATAGCGGGGGGGCGACAGATACGCAGTATTTT. It specifies CASSNSGGATDTQYF.

The chain links TRBV29-1 to TRBJ1-3; unclear D gene. This CDR3 is built from 12 residues. Trimming pared 6 bases from V and 0 bases from J, leaving 6 bases between. CDR1 and CDR2 (germline): SQVTM, ANQGSEA. As DNA, the CDR3 is TGCAGCGTGGAATACTCTGGAAACACCATATATTTT. Translation: CSVEYSGNTIYF.

The chain combines TRBV7-9 with TRBJ2-3, with TRBD1 identical over 9 bases. The junction had 9 bases not matched to a gene; V was cut back by 5 bases and J by 0 bases. The CDR3 has 17 residues. Per the germline V gene, CDR1 is SEHNR and CDR2 is FQNEAQ (reference sequence). This CDR3 reads CASSLTPQGASTDTQYF. In nucleotides, the CDR3 is TGTGCCAGCAGCCTTACGCCACAGGGGGCAAGCACAGATACGCAGTATTTT.